This T cell receptor (beta chain) comes out of a study of blood T cell repertoires in COVID-19 (dated by TCRdb to the early 2020s). About the study as a whole: Samples covering the acute and convalescent phases of COVID-19 were provided by collaborators in the United States, Italy and Spain. The samples were drawn from the first 160 participants of the ongoing ImmuneRACE study and from 1,254 subjects provided by 6 global collaborators. The dataset comprised deeply sampled blood TCRbeta repertoires from subjects exposed to, actively infected with, or recovered from COVID-19. Where available, HLA class I and class II types were taken from metadata supplied by the sample provider and were not determined by assay-based typing. The prospective study material was composed of cDNA or gDNA derived from T cells, B-cell-depleted T cells, or PBMCs. The repertoires were made available in a free public database intended to serve as a resource for research on the immune response to SARS-CoV-2. A de-identified subject ID, COVID-19 status, age in years and sex were almost always included in the sample metadata.

Based on the germline V gene, the CDR1 and CDR2 sequences are SGHTA and FQGTGA. Spanning cysteine to phenylalanine, the CDR3 consists of 13 amino acids. Only CDR3 DNA is held: 39 bases, read in frame from base 1. V is cut back by 8 bases and J by 7 bases, with 10 bases in the junction unmatched. The immunoSEQ Assay, a bias-controlled multiplex PCR, was used to amplify TCRbeta CDR3 regions from genomic DNA. Regarding the original processing steps: The number of nucleated cells in each sample was estimated from the amplification of reference gene primers within the assay. To quantify the absolute abundance of each unique TCRbeta CDR3 rearrangement, sequence reads were collapsed and filtered. Productive Simpson clonality was computed per sample as the square root of Simpson's diversity index over productive rearrangements. As stored in TCRdb, this immuneACCESS dataset retains in-frame rearrangements with V and J assigned. A fraction of the clones does not appear; measured against another copy, unresolved V genes explain less than half of the discrepancy, and the remainder lacks a known reason. That table furnishes V, J and clone size, whereas the DNA furnished D and trimming. This sample holds 320,000 or so clones; 75% to 90% were observed only once. The ten most abundant clones make up around 1.9% of the sample.

Participants in the prospective study were enrolled through a virtual design, were aged 18 to 89 years, and lived in approximately 25 United States geographic areas. In the prospective study, participants were assigned to cohorts based on the clinical history participants reported in a screening survey and a study questionnaire. Exposed participants were defined as having been in contact with someone with a PCR-confirmed or clinician-diagnosed COVID-19 case within 2 weeks of study entry. In the prospective study, whole blood, serum and a nasopharyngeal or oropharyngeal swab were collected from each participant by mobile phlebotomists. Prospective study participants could optionally give additional blood draws and questionnaires over a roughly 2-month period. Before DNA extraction, prospective study blood samples were shipped either frozen or at room temperature. What the authors observed across the whole study: The amount of clinical and demographic metadata varied by source and participant and was provided uncurated.

A word on this clone: What this receptor recognizes is not known. No clone much larger than this one lies a single base away; base qualities are absent.

Here the chain combines TRBV7-3 and TRBJ2-7, and TRBD1 aligns with 8 junction nucleotides. The source of this sequence is a woman aged 25 to 39 who had been exposed to COVID-19. The sample consisted of PBMCs or T cells enriched from blood (not recorded which). Here is the DNA: TGTGCCAGCGGCCGACAGGGGATAGGGGAGCAGTACTTC. Protein translation: CASGRQGIGEQYF.